The rows below give T cell receptor beta chains drawn from one sample of a study of shared clonotypes between healthy human individuals. The data were produced by immunoSEQ multiplex PCR, yet TCRdb's version contains in-frame clones alone and is incomplete. The repertoire includes roughly 380,000 clones, roughly 96% of them detected once, and approximately 0.32% sits in the top ten. Material for sequencing was memory CD8+ T cells sorted from blood. The receptors here all came from a young man in good health. Both conserved end residues are part of each CDR3. The D gene is left open where the match is weak. A row's size may be missing; if present it is once, few, many or a size class.

TRBV10-3	once	TRBJ2-2	TRBD2	CAISTSGNTGELFF	TGTGCCATCAGCACTAGCGGGAACACCGGGGAGCTGTTTTTT
TRBV6-5	-	TRBJ2-4	-	CASSKGNREGDIQYF	TGTGCCAGCAGCAAAGGCAACAGGGAGGGGGACATTCAGTACTTC
TRBV4-1	-	TRBJ2-1	TRBD2	CASSQDTLGTSGRTDNEQFF	TGCGCCAGCAGCCAAGATACGCTCGGGACTAGCGGGAGGACCGACAATGAGCAGTTCTTC
TRBV5-6	-	TRBJ2-5	TRBD2	CASSFASGRKTQYF	TGTGCCAGCAGCTTCGCTAGCGGGAGAAAGACCCAGTACTTC
TRBV15	once	TRBJ2-2	TRBD1	CATSDDRANTGELFF	TGTGCCACCAGCGATGACAGGGCGAACACCGGGGAGCTGTTTTTT
TRBV5-1	-	TRBJ2-5	TRBD2	CASSESKTSGRRETQYF	TGCGCCAGCTCGGAGTCGAAGACTAGCGGGAGGCGAGAGACCCAGTACTTC
TRBV28	-	TRBJ2-2	-	CASSSVMGEAGELFF	TGTGCCAGCAGTTCCGTCATGGGCGAGGCCGGGGAGCTGTTTTTT
TRBV13	-	TRBJ2-1	TRBD2	CASSYFFQPGLKIYNEQFF	TGTGCCAGCAGCTACTTTTTCCAGCCGGGACTAAAAATCTACAATGAGCAGTTCTTC
TRBV2	-	TRBJ1-1	TRBD1	CASSQTGDTEAFF	TGTGCCAGCAGTCAGACAGGGGATACTGAAGCTTTCTTT
TRBV10-3	-	TRBJ2-2	-	CAITEGSGELFF	TGTGCCATCACTGAGGGGTCCGGGGAGCTGTTTTTT
TRBV9	-	TRBJ2-2	-	CASSVADQGWTGELFF	TGTGCCAGCAGCGTAGCCGATCAGGGATGGACCGGGGAGCTGTTTTTT
TRBV7-9	-	TRBJ2-3	-	CASSAPSRGTDTQYF	TGTGCCAGCAGCGCTCCCAGTAGGGGCACAGATACGCAGTATTTT
TRBV7-9	-	TRBJ2-1	TRBD1	CASSPAPGGQFF	TGTGCCAGCAGCCCAGCCCCAGGGGGGCAGTTCTTC
TRBV4-1	-	TRBJ2-5	-	CASSQDMGPPRETQYF	TGCGCCAGCAGCCAAGACATGGGGCCCCCCCGAGAGACCCAGTACTTC
TRBV30	once	TRBJ2-7	-	CAWSVQGYEQYF	TGTGCCTGGAGTGTCCAGGGGTACGAGCAGTACTTC
TRBV6-9	-	TRBJ2-7	TRBD2	CASSQTSGYEQYF	TGTGCCAGCAGTCAGACTAGCGGGTACGAGCAGTACTTC
TRBV6-5	-	TRBJ2-1	TRBD1	CASSYANRGTYNEQFF	TGTGCCAGCAGTTACGCCAACAGGGGTACCTACAATGAGCAGTTCTTC
TRBV29-1	-	TRBJ1-2	-	CSARGQASYGYTF	TGCAGCGCCCGGGGGCAGGCAAGCTATGGCTACACCTTC
TRBV27	-	TRBJ2-3	TRBD2	CASSLMTSGSGYTQYF	TGTGCCAGCAGTTTAATGACTAGCGGGAGTGGTTATACGCAGTATTTT
TRBV7-6	-	TRBJ2-2	TRBD2	CASSLGLAGNTGELFF	TGTGCCAGCAGCTTGGGACTAGCGGGAAACACCGGGGAGCTGTTTTTT
TRBV10-3	-	TRBJ2-6	-	CAISERVTGPSGANVLTF	TGTGCCATCAGTGAGCGGGTGACAGGACCTTCTGGGGCCAACGTCCTGACTTTC
TRBV20-1	-	TRBJ2-7	TRBD2	CSALAGYEQYF	TGCAGTGCTCTAGCGGGATACGAGCAGTACTTC
TRBV5-4	-	TRBJ1-2	-	CASSLARGYGYTF	TGTGCCAGCAGCTTGGCAAGGGGCTATGGCTACACCTTC
TRBV28	-	TRBJ1-2	-	CASSPRLRHGYTF	TGTGCCAGCAGTCCCCGGTTGAGGCATGGCTACACCTTC
TRBV5-1	few	TRBJ2-2	-	CASSGLGPGELFF	TGCGCCAGCAGCGGTTTAGGGCCCGGGGAGCTGTTTTTT
TRBV7-3	once	TRBJ2-1	TRBD2	CASSPGLAGETEQFF	TGTGCCAGCAGCCCCGGACTAGCGGGAGAAACTGAGCAGTTCTTC
TRBV21-1	-	TRBJ2-3	-	CASSKYIGLTHPDTQYF	TGTGCCAGCAGCAAATACATCGGACTAACCCACCCAGATACGCAGTATTTT
TRBV27	-	TRBJ1-1	-	CASSSSGEAFF	TGTGCCAGCAGTTCGTCAGGGGAAGCTTTCTTT
TRBV7-9	once	TRBJ1-6	-	CASSLLGENSPLHF	TGTGCCAGCAGCCTACTGGGTGAAAATTCACCCCTCCACTTT
TRBV4-2	-	TRBJ2-5	-	CASSPGWSEEETQYF	TGTGCCAGCAGCCCGGGTTGGTCGGAAGAAGAGACCCAGTACTTC
TRBV19	-	TRBJ2-7	-	CASSTPQRRFEQYF	TGTGCCAGTAGTACCCCGCAGAGAAGATTCGAGCAGTACTTC
TRBV5-4	-	TRBJ2-1	TRBD2	CASSPGTSGANEQFF	TGTGCCAGCAGCCCGGGGACTAGCGGGGCCAATGAGCAGTTCTTC
TRBV30	-	TRBJ2-3	-	CAWSDRDTQYF	TGTGCCTGGAGTGACAGGGATACGCAGTATTTT
TRBV27	-	TRBJ2-1	TRBD2	CASSSLGLAGYNEQFF	TGTGCCAGCAGTTCCCTGGGACTAGCGGGATACAATGAGCAGTTCTTC
TRBV28	-	TRBJ2-2	-	CASSSRELFF	TGTGCCAGCAGTAGTCGGGAGCTGTTTTTT
TRBV2	-	TRBJ2-2	-	CASSEDSGYTGELFF	TGTGCCAGCAGTGAAGACAGCGGTTACACCGGGGAGCTGTTTTTT
TRBV2	once	TRBJ2-1	-	CASSARVGAYNEQFF	TGTGCCAGCAGCGCCAGGGTAGGCGCCTACAATGAGCAGTTCTTC
TRBV7-9	-	TRBJ2-1	TRBD2	CASSFQRGDNEQFF	TGTGCCAGCAGCTTCCAGCGGGGGGACAATGAGCAGTTCTTC
TRBV7-2	-	TRBJ2-3	TRBD2	CASSPRTSGRASDTQYF	TGTGCCAGCAGCCCCAGGACTAGCGGGAGGGCCTCGGATACGCAGTATTTT
TRBV7-9	-	TRBJ2-1	-	CASSATSYNEQFF	TGTGCCAGCAGCGCGACCTCCTACAATGAGCAGTTCTTC